The T cell receptor beta chain described here comes from a study of cytomegalovirus exposure and HLA in healthy donors. The CDR3 spans 14 residues. Looked up from germline, CDR1 is SGHKS and CDR2 is YYEKEE (reference sequence). V lost 3 bases to trimming and J lost 2 bases; unmatched junction nucleotides: 4. With 60 Vbeta and 13 Jbeta primers, the PCR was carried out. Clones were read by immunoSEQ multiplex PCR, and TCRdb kept only the in-frame ones, dropping some. The table shows about 64,000 clones, with around 77% occurring only once. In this sample, this clone turned up a few times. Specimen: PBMCs. This chain connects TRBV5-5 to TRBJ1-1, with TRBD1 identical over 7 bases. This TCR was sampled from a male donor in good health and CMV-seropositive. The CDR3 coding sequence is TGTGCCAGCAGCTCCCGACAGGGAAACACTGAAGCTTTCTTT. Translation: CASSSRQGNTEAFF.